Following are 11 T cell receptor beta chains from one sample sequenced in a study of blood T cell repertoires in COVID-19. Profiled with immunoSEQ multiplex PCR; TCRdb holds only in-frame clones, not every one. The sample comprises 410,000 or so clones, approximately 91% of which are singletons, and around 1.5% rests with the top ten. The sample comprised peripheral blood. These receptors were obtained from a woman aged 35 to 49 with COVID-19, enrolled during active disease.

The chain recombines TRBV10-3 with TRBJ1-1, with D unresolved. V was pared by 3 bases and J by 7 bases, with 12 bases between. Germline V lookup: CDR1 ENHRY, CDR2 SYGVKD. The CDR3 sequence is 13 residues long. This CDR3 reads CAISDEKSFEAFF. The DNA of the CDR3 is TGTGCCATCAGTGATGAAAAAAGCTTTGAAGCTTTCTTT.

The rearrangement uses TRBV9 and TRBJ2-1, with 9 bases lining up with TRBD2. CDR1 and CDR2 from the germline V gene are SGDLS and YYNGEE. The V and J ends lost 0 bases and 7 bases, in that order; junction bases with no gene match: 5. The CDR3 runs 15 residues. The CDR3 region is CASSVGAGGRNEQFF. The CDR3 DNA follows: TGTGCCAGCAGCGTAGGGGCGGGAGGGCGGAATGAGCAGTTCTTC.

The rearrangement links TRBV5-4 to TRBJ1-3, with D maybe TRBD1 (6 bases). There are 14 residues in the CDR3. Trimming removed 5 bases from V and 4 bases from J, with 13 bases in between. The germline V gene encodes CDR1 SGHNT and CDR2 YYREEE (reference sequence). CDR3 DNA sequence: TGTGCCAGCAGTCTCGACAGGATAGGAAACACCATATATTTT. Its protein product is CASSLDRIGNTIYF.

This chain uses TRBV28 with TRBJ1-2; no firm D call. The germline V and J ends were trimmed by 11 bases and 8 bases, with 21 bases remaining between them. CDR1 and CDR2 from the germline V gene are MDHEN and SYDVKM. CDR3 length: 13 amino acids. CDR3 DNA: TGTGCCGTTACTCCTTTCGCGGGGAGCGGCTACACCTTC. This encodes CAVTPFAGSGYTF.

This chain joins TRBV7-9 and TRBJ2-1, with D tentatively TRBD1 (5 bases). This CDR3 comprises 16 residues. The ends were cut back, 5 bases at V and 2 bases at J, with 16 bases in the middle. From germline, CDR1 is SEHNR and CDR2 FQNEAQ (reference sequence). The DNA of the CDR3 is TGTGCCAGCAGCGCCACAGGTGGTATTACCTACAATGAGCAGTTCTTC. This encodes CASSATGGITYNEQFF.

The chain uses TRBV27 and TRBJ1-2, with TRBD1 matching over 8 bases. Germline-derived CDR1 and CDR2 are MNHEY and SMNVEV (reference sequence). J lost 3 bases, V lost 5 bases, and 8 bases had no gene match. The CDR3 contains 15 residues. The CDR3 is CASSGGRGQDYGYTF. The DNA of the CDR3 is TGTGCCAGCAGTGGGGGCAGGGGGCAAGACTATGGCTACACCTTC.

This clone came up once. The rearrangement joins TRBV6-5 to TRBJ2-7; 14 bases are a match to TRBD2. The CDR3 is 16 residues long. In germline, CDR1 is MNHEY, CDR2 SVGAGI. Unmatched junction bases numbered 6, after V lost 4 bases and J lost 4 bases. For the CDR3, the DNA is TGTGCCAGCAGTTCCGGGACTAGCGGGGGCAGGTACGAGCAGTACTTC. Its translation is CASSSGTSGGRYEQYF.

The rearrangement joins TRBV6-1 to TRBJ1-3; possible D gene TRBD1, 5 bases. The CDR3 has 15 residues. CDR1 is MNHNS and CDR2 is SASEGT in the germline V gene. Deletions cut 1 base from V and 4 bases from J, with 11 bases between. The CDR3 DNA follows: TGTGCCAGCAGTGAAGTCGGCAGGGCCGGAAACACCATATATTTT. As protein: CASSEVGRAGNTIYF.

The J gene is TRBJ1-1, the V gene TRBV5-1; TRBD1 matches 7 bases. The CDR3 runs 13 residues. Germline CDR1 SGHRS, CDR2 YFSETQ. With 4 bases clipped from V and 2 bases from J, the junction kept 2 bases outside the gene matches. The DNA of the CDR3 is TGCGCCAGCAGCGGGACAGTTAACACTGAAGCTTTCTTT. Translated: CASSGTVNTEAFF. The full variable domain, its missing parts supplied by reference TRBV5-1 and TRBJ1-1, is KAGVTQTPRYLIKTRGQQVTLSCSPISGHRSVSWYQQTPGQGLQFLFEYFSETQRNKGNFPGRFSGRQFSNSRSEMNVSTLELGDSALYLCASSGTVNTEAFFGQGTRLTVV.

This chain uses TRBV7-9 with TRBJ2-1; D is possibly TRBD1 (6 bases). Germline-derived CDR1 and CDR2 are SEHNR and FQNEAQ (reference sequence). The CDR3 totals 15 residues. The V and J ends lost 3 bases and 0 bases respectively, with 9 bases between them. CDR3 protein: CASSFGQSSYNEQFF. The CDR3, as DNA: TGTGCCAGCAGCTTCGGACAGAGCTCCTACAATGAGCAGTTCTTC.

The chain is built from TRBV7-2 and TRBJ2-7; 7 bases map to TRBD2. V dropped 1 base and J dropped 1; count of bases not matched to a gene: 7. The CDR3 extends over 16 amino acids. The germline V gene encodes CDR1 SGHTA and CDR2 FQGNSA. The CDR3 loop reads CASSLDLGGLSYEQYF. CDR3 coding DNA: TGTGCCAGCAGCTTAGACCTCGGGGGACTATCCTACGAGCAGTACTTC.